This section outlines one T cell receptor beta chain sequence together with its context. The source of the sample is a study of T cell responses to AZD1222 COVID-19 vaccine. Only in-frame clones appear in the TCRdb table, and some are missing; sequencing was by immunoSEQ multiplex PCR. The profile covers 100,000 to 150,000 clones, with 92% appearing a single time and approximately 1% taken by the ten largest. The CDR3 loop spans 14 amino acids. The germline V gene has CDR1 MNHNY and CDR2 SVGAGI (reference sequence). Trimming removed 2 bases at V and 2 bases at J, with 6 bases between. The sequenced sample was peripheral blood, obtained on day 0 of AZD1222 vaccination. The chain combines TRBV6-6 with TRBJ2-2; D is unclear. This TCR was recovered from an adult in good health. The CDR3 DNA follows: TGTGCCAGCAGTTACCCGCGAAACACCGGGGAGCTGTTTTTT. Translation: CASSYPRNTGELFF.